The rows below give T cell receptor beta chains drawn from one sample of a study of response to subunit inactivated influenza vaccine. One entry per CDR3 protein results from TCRdb running MiXCR on the RT-PCR reads. The sample holds about 800,000 distinct CDR3 sequences, approximately 22% seen once. Here the sequenced sample was PBMCs from blood, taken less than 6 days after vaccination. The receptors come from a man aged 45 to 65 who received an inactivated influenza vaccine. Each CDR3 is given with its conserved first and last residue. The order of the fields is clone size, V gene, D gene, CDR3 length, J gene, CDR3 protein, CDR3 DNA. A D gene is named only where the DNA matches it firmly. Part of the rows lack a size; the others show once, few, many or a class for expanded clones.

-	TRBV5-5	-	14	TRBJ2-1	CASSLFGVYNEQFF	TGTGCCAGCAGCTTGTTCGGGGTCTACAATGAGCAGTTCTTC
few	TRBV20-1	-	11	TRBJ2-1	CSASSPTEQFF	TGCAGTGCTAGCAGTCCGACTGAGCAGTTCTTC
few	TRBV5-1	-	16	TRBJ2-3	CASSLEVSLSTDTQYF	TGCGCCAGCAGCTTGGAGGTCAGCCTGAGCACAGATACGCAGTATTTT
few	TRBV4-2	-	15	TRBJ2-6	CASSQVTSGANVLTF	TGTGCCAGCAGCCAAGTAACCTCTGGGGCCAACGTCCTGACTTTC
many	TRBV5-1	TRBD1	14	TRBJ1-6	CASSGQGSNSPLHF	TGCGCCAGCTCGGGACAGGGGTCCAATTCACCCCTCCACTTT
few	TRBV20-1	-	12	TRBJ2-2	CSAARNTGELFF	TGCAGTGCTGCCCGGAACACCGGGGAGCTGTTTTTT
-	TRBV29-1	-	14	TRBJ1-2	CSVGPDHSNYGYTF	TGCAGCGTTGGACCGGACCATTCTAACTATGGCTACACCTTC
few	TRBV7-2	-	15	TRBJ2-4	CASSVRQDGRNIQYF	TGTGCCAGCAGCGTTAGACAGGACGGGCGGAACATTCAGTACTTC
-	TRBV4-2	TRBD2	16	TRBJ2-3	CASSQDPAGGPETQYF	TGTGCCAGCAGCCAAGATCCAGCGGGAGGGCCCGAGACGCAGTATTTT
-	TRBV10-3	TRBD1	15	TRBJ1-1	CAISPQGQLNTEAFF	TGTGCCATCAGTCCCCAGGGACAGTTGAACACTGAAGCTTTCTTT
few	TRBV20-1	-	14	TRBJ1-5	CSASGGRGNQPQHF	TGCAGTGCTAGTGGGGGACGGGGAAATCAGCCCCAGCATTTT
-	TRBV7-2	-	15	TRBJ1-6	CASSLGSIRNSPLHF	TGTGCCAGCAGCTTAGGTTCCATTCGGAATTCACCCCTCCACTTT
-	TRBV6-2/TRBV6-3	TRBD2	18	TRBJ2-1	CASSYWFLAGGDYNEQFF	TGTGCCAGCAGTTACTGGTTCCTAGCGGGAGGGGACTACAATGAGCAGTTCTTC
-	TRBV18	TRBD1	15	TRBJ2-1	CASSPPGTAYNEQFF	TGTGCCAGCTCACCACCGGGGACAGCCTACAATGAGCAGTTCTTC
few	TRBV4-3	-	13	TRBJ2-3	CASSHQVTDTQYF	TGCGCCAGCAGCCACCAAGTCACAGATACGCAGTATTTT
-	TRBV6-2/TRBV6-3	TRBD2	15	TRBJ2-7	CASSATSGTTYEQYF	TGTGCCAGCAGTGCGACTAGCGGGACAACCTACGAGCAGTACTTC
few	TRBV9	-	15	TRBJ2-1	CASSVAWADANEQFF	TGTGCCAGCAGCGTAGCTTGGGCGGACGCTAATGAGCAGTTCTTC
few	TRBV5-1	TRBD1	15	TRBJ2-2	CASSRRTGGTGELFF	TGCGCCAGCAGCAGACGGACAGGGGGCACCGGGGAGCTGTTTTTT
few	TRBV5-5	TRBD2	15	TRBJ2-1	CASSFVAGVYNEQFF	TGTGCCAGCAGCTTCGTAGCGGGGGTTTACAATGAGCAGTTCTTC
many	TRBV20-1	-	13	TRBJ2-2	CSARDIYTGELFF	TGCAGTGCTAGAGATATCTACACCGGGGAGCTGTTTTTT
-	TRBV29-1	-	14	TRBJ1-3	CSGMDSTSGNTIYF	TGCAGCGGTATGGACAGCACCTCTGGAAACACCATATATTTT
few	TRBV29-1	TRBD2	16	TRBJ2-3	CSVAGTSGGSTDTQYF	TGCAGCGTAGCCGGGACTAGCGGGGGAAGCACAGATACGCAGTATTTT
-	TRBV3-1	-	16	TRBJ2-2	CASSPIGRANTGELFF	TGTGCCAGCAGCCCCATTGGACGAGCGAACACCGGGGAGCTGTTTTTT
few	TRBV4-2	-	12	TRBJ2-7	CASSQRGHEQYF	TGTGCCAGCAGCCAACGGGGTCACGAGCAGTACTTC
few	TRBV20-1	-	14	TRBJ2-1	CSVGSSGSYNEQFF	TGCAGTGTCGGCAGTAGCGGTAGCTACAATGAGCAGTTCTTC
-	TRBV7-8	-	17	TRBJ2-2	CASSLGRGFRDTGELFF	TGTGCCAGCAGCCTGGGAAGGGGGTTTCGGGACACCGGGGAGCTGTTTTTT
many	TRBV25-1	-	13	TRBJ2-5	CASSMGDRGTQYF	TGTGCCAGCAGCATGGGGGACCGAGGGACCCAGTACTTC
-	TRBV20-1	-	16	TRBJ1-5	CSARLTGRRGNQPQHF	TGCAGTGCTAGGCTCACCGGGAGGCGAGGCAATCAGCCCCAGCATTTT
few	TRBV5-6	TRBD2	16	TRBJ2-3	CASSLDRLAVGDTQYF	TGTGCCAGCAGCTTGGATCGACTAGCGGTGGGGGATACGCAGTATTTT
-	TRBV27	TRBD2	13	TRBJ2-7	CASRSGSRYEQYF	TGTGCCAGCAGAAGCGGGAGTAGGTACGAGCAGTACTTC
many	TRBV5-1	-	14	TRBJ2-1	CASSLRQGKGEQFF	TGCGCCAGCAGCTTGCGGCAGGGAAAGGGTGAGCAGTTCTTC
few	TRBV6-5	TRBD1	17	TRBJ2-2	CASRDGTGGARSGELFF	TGTGCCAGCAGGGACGGGACAGGGGGCGCGAGATCCGGGGAGCTGTTTTTT
few	TRBV6-1	TRBD1	16	TRBJ2-3	CASRNRGLGGTDTQYF	TGTGCCAGCAGGAACAGGGGGCTGGGGGGCACAGATACGCAGTATTTT
-	TRBV6-1	TRBD1	17	TRBJ2-5	CASSEAQGQGWQETQYF	TGTGCCAGCAGTGAAGCGCAGGGACAGGGATGGCAAGAGACCCAGTACTTC
few	TRBV6-2/TRBV6-3	TRBD2	15	TRBJ2-1	CASRNAAGGLNEQFF	TGTGCCAGCAGAAACGCCGCGGGGGGGCTCAATGAGCAGTTCTTC
many	TRBV24-1	-	13	TRBJ2-1	CATSDGALDEQFF	TGTGCCACCAGTGACGGGGCCTTGGATGAGCAGTTCTTC
few	TRBV5-4	-	15	TRBJ2-1	CASSHADQGFDEQFF	TGTGCCAGCAGCCACGCGGATCAGGGGTTCGATGAGCAGTTCTTC
many	TRBV12-3/TRBV12-4	-	12	TRBJ2-2	CASSASTGELFF	TGTGCCAGCAGCGCCTCCACCGGGGAGCTGTTTTTT
-	TRBV5-6	-	14	TRBJ1-1	CASFWGAENTEAFF	TGTGCCAGCTTCTGGGGAGCGGAGAACACTGAAGCTTTCTTT
-	TRBV21-1	-	15	TRBJ1-1	CASSQPRRMNTEAFF	TGTGCCAGCAGCCAACCCCGACGAATGAACACTGAAGCTTTCTTT
few	TRBV18	TRBD1	14	TRBJ2-7	CASSGRTGTYEQYF	TGTGCCAGCTCCGGAAGGACAGGGACGTACGAGCAGTACTTC
-	TRBV11-2	-	13	TRBJ1-6	CASSPQVNSPLHF	TGTGCCAGCAGCCCCCAGGTGAATTCACCCCTCCACTTT
-	TRBV3-1	TRBD2	16	TRBJ2-1	CASSQGRGVSYNEQFF	TGTGCCAGCAGCCAAGGACGGGGGGTCTCCTACAATGAGCAGTTCTTC